This entry lists 21 T cell receptor beta chains sequenced from one sample in a study of blood T cell repertoires in COVID-19. Here immunoSEQ multiplex PCR was the method, and the copy in TCRdb shows in-frame clones only, minus some. The data hold around 280,000 clones, with roughly nine tenths observed a single time. Sequenced material: PBMCs or T cells enriched from blood (not recorded which). The receptors were sampled from a woman between 40 and 55 years old who had recovered from COVID-19.

J is TRBJ1-5 and V is TRBV28; D is perhaps TRBD1 (6 bases). V was trimmed by 6 bases and J by 4 bases, leaving 16 bases between them. CDR3 length: 15 residues. The V gene's germline CDR1 is MDHEN and CDR2 SYDVKM. CDR3 bases: TGTGCCAGCAGGAAGAACAGGGACCGGAATCAGCCCCAGCATTTT. This codes for CASRKNRDRNQPQHF. Complete variable domain (other parts from reference TRBV28 and TRBJ1-5): DVKVTQSSRYLVKRTGEKVFLECVQDMDHENMFWYRQDPGLGLRLIYFSYDVKMKEKGDIPEGYSVSREKKERFSLILESASTNQTSMYLCASRKNRDRNQPQHFGDGTRLSIL.

The chain is built from TRBV21-1 and TRBJ1-1; TRBD1, the table's D call, lacks a check against the DNA. TRBV21-1 corresponds to a pseudogene. The CDR3 totals 19 residues. The CDR3 bases are TGTGCCAGCAGCAAAAGGTTCTTAGTGCAGGGGGCCTGGAACACTGAAGCTTTCTTT. Protein sequence: CASSKRFLVQGAWNTEAFF.

V is TRBV18 and J is TRBJ2-5; 7 bases are shared with TRBD2. The V gene's germline CDR1 is KGHSH and CDR2 LQKENI. The V and J ends lost 4 bases and 5 bases, in that order; junction bases with no gene match: 10. CDR3 length: 15 residues. For the CDR3, the DNA is TGTGCCAGCTCACTCGAAGGACTAGTCCGGGAGACCCAGTACTTC. Its translation is CASSLEGLVRETQYF. The full variable domain, completed using reference TRBV18 and TRBJ2-5, is NAGVMQNPRHLVRRRGQEARLRCSPMKGHSHVYWYRQLPEEGLKFMVYLQKENIIDESGMPKERFSAEFPKEGPSILRIQQVVRGDSAAYFCASSLEGLVRETQYFGPGTRLLVL.

The gene calls are TRBV2 and TRBJ1-4, with 8 bases aligning to TRBD1. Looked up from germline, CDR1 is SNHLY and CDR2 is FYNNEI. J lost 3 bases, V lost 6 bases, and 3 bases had no gene match. The CDR3 has 14 amino acids. CDR3 region: CASRRDRSNEKLFF. The CDR3 DNA follows: TGTGCCAGCAGACGGGACAGGTCTAATGAAAAACTGTTTTTT.

This clone was counted a single time. The genes are TRBV11-2 and TRBJ2-1; 10 positions agree with TRBD1. This CDR3 spans 14 amino acids. Trimming at V came to 6 bases and at J to 10 bases, leaving 9 bases not matched to a gene. The germline gives CDR1 SGHAT, CDR2 FQNNGV. The CDR3 region is CASSHDRGRPEQFF. CDR3 DNA: TGTGCCAGCAGTCATGACAGGGGGCGCCCCGAGCAGTTCTTC. Drawing the rest from reference TRBV11-2 and TRBJ2-1, the complete variable domain is EAGVAQSPRYKIIEKRQSVAFWCNPISGHATLYWYQQILGQGPKLLIQFQNNGVVDDSQLPKDRFSAERLKGVDSTLKIQPAKLEDSAVYLCASSHDRGRPEQFFGPGTRLTVL.

The genes are TRBV11-2 and TRBJ2-2; D is unclear. V was shortened by 1 base and J by 5 bases, with 11 bases between the two germline ends. This CDR3 spans 15 amino acids. The germline gives CDR1 SGHAT, CDR2 FQNNGV. The CDR3 nucleotides read TGTGCCAGCAGCTTAGCTGCAGGCGCTACCGGGGAGCTGTTTTTT. This sequence encodes CASSLAAGATGELFF.

The CDR3 sequence: CAWSVCREACEQYF. CDR3 nucleotides: TGTGCCTGGAGTGTATGCAGGGAAGCCTGCGAGCAGTACTTC. V gene TRBV30 combines with J gene TRBJ2-7; tentative D call: TRBD1 (5 bases). Germline-derived CDR1 and CDR2 are GTSNPN and SVGIG (reference sequence). The CDR3 consists of 14 residues. Trimming stripped 0 bases from V and 6 bases from J, with 15 bases between.

The V gene is TRBV20-1, the J gene TRBJ2-1, with D possibly TRBD1 on 6 matching bases. The V gene lost 3 bases and the J gene lost 2 bases, with 11 bases spanning the gap. The CDR3 extends over 14 amino acids. Germline V gives CDR1 DFQATT, CDR2 SNEGSKA (reference sequence). The CDR3 DNA is TGCAGTGCTAGTACAGGGAACACCTACAATGAGCAGTTCTTC. It specifies CSASTGNTYNEQFF.

This sequence joins TRBV11-1 and TRBJ2-3; 11 bases are shared with TRBD2. V shed 5 bases and J 1 base; nucleotides not matched to a gene: 5. Germline CDR1 SGHAT, CDR2 FQDESV (reference sequence). The CDR3 covers 16 residues. The CDR3 bases are TGTGCCAGCAGCGTCCTAGCGGGAGGAGGCACAGATACGCAGTATTTT. Translation: CASSVLAGGGTDTQYF.

J is TRBJ2-5 and V is TRBV4-2; possibly TRBD1 for D (5 bases). Trimming took 0 bases from V and 4 from J, leaving 15 bases between them. This CDR3 region has 16 residues. The germline CDR1 and CDR2 sequences are LGHNA and YNFKEQ. CDR3 in amino acids: CASSQDRPGRGETQYF. For the CDR3, the DNA is TGTGCCAGCAGCCAAGACAGGCCAGGGCGAGGAGAGACCCAGTACTTC.

This clone has a count of ten or more. Additional DNA sequences in this sample encode the identical CDR3. The genes are TRBV9 and TRBJ1-2; no definite D call. CDR3 size: 14 residues. The germline gives CDR1 SGDLS, CDR2 YYNGEE. Trimming pared 0 bases from V and 4 bases from J, leaving 10 bases between. This chain's CDR3 is CASSVGGGSYGYTF. In DNA form, the CDR3 reads TGTGCCAGCAGCGTAGGTGGAGGAAGCTATGGCTACACCTTC.

V gene TRBV5-1 combines with J gene TRBJ2-5; TRBD1 agrees at 9 bases. The CDR3 extends over 16 amino acids. CDR1 is SGHRS and CDR2 is YFSETQ in the germline V gene. Trimming cost V 4 bases and J 2 bases; bases outside gene matches: 9. CDR3 sequence (DNA): TGCGCCAGCAGCCGTCTAGGGGGGACAGGGCAAGAGACCCAGTACTTC. Translated: CASSRLGGTGQETQYF.

The chain carries TRBV27 and TRBJ2-7; TRBD1 aligns across 8 bases. Germline loops: CDR1 MNHEY, CDR2 SMNVEV (reference sequence). Losses at the gene ends were 2 bases for V and 5 bases for J; bases not matched to a gene: 8. This CDR3 region has 15 residues. The CDR3 region has the DNA TGTGCCAGCAGTTTAGACGGCAGGGGGCCAGACGAGCAGTACTTC. Translated, it gives CASSLDGRGPDEQYF.

V usage is TRBV18 and J usage is TRBJ1-2; a possible D gene is TRBD1 (5 bases). The germline V and J ends were trimmed by 0 bases and 4 bases, with 12 bases remaining between them. From germline, CDR1 is KGHSH and CDR2 LQKENI. The CDR3 is 15 residues long. CDR3 sequence reads: CASSPPSTGPYGYTF. In DNA, the CDR3 is TGTGCCAGCTCACCACCTTCTACAGGACCCTATGGCTACACCTTC.

V and J are TRBV18 and TRBJ2-1; maybe TRBD1 (6 bases). In germline, CDR1 is KGHSH, CDR2 LQKENI. The CDR3 totals 17 residues. The V end lost 3 bases, the J end lost 2 bases, and 17 bases lay between the germline ends. The chain's CDR3 is CASSPQSGTRAYNEQFF. Written as DNA, the CDR3 is TGTGCCAGCTCACCGCAATCCGGGACACGGGCCTACAATGAGCAGTTCTTC.

The CDR3 nucleotides are TGTGCCAGCAGCTTAGCCAGCCAGGGGAATCAGCCCCAGCATTTT. This codes for CASSLASQGNQPQHF. J is TRBJ1-5 and V is TRBV7-2; D may be TRBD1 (6 bases). CDR1 and CDR2 from the germline V gene are SGHTA and FQGNSA. The ends were cut back, 0 bases at V and 4 bases at J, with 10 bases in the middle. The CDR3 consists of 15 residues. Looking up the rest from reference TRBV7-2 and TRBJ1-5 gives the full variable domain: GAGVSQSPSNKVTEKGKDVELRCDPISGHTALYWYRQSLGQGLEFLIYFQGNSAPDKSGLPSDRFSAERTGGSVSTLTIQRTQQEDSAVYLCASSLASQGNQPQHFGDGTRLSIL.

This clone was seen once. The CDR3 is CAWGGQGALSSYNEQFF. The DNA for the CDR3 is TGTGCCTGGGGTGGACAGGGGGCGCTGAGCTCCTACAATGAGCAGTTCTTC. V usage is TRBV30 and J usage is TRBJ2-1, with 11 bases fitting TRBD1. CDR3 length: 17 residues. V was clipped by 5 bases and J by 0 bases; unmatched bases: 9. The V gene's germline CDR1 is GTSNPN and CDR2 SVGIG (reference sequence).

This chain joins TRBV18 and TRBJ2-7; tentative D call: TRBD2 (6 bases). Per the germline V gene, CDR1 is KGHSH and CDR2 is LQKENI. The V end was cut by 4 bases, the J end by 4 bases, with 11 bases between. The CDR3 loop spans 13 amino acids. The CDR3 sequence: CASSLTGLYEQYF. The CDR3 DNA reads as TGTGCCAGCTCACTCACGGGACTTTACGAGCAGTACTTC.

The chain carries TRBV11-2 and TRBJ1-1; no firm D call. Trimming stripped 3 bases from V and 1 base from J, with 9 bases between. The CDR3 is 14 residues long. Per germline, CDR1 SGHAT and CDR2 FQNNGV. In DNA, the CDR3 is TGTGCCAGCAGCTTTGGCTCAAGGAACACTGAAGCTTTCTTT. This sequence encodes CASSFGSRNTEAFF. Combining the CDR3 with reference TRBV11-2 and TRBJ1-1 gives the whole variable domain EAGVAQSPRYKIIEKRQSVAFWCNPISGHATLYWYQQILGQGPKLLIQFQNNGVVDDSQLPKDRFSAERLKGVDSTLKIQPAKLEDSAVYLCASSFGSRNTEAFFGQGTRLTVV.

The chain joins TRBV7-9 to TRBJ2-1; 8 bases are a match to TRBD1. The ends lost 1 base at V and 10 bases at J; junction bases unmatched: 0. The CDR3 is 12 residues long. Looked up from germline, CDR1 is SEHNR and CDR2 is FQNEAQ (reference sequence). CDR3 residues: CASSLGTGEQFF. The CDR3 nucleotides are TGTGCCAGCAGCTTAGGGACAGGGGAGCAGTTCTTC.

This clone showed up just once. This chain's CDR3 is CASSSQVNTEAFF. CDR3 DNA: TGTGCCAGCAGTTCACAGGTTAACACTGAAGCTTTCTTT. V is TRBV12-3 or TRBV12-4 and J is TRBJ1-1, with D possibly TRBD1 on 5 matching bases. CDR3 size: 13 residues. Trimming took off 4 bases at V and 2 bases at J, with 8 bases between the two ends.